The T cell receptor (beta chain) under discussion was sequenced for a study of T cells in Graves' hyperthyroidism and ophthalmopathy. Trimming shortened V by 4 bases and J by 4 bases, and 7 bases separated the two germline ends. CDR1 and CDR2 (germline): DFQATT, SNEGSKA (reference sequence). The CDR3 sequence is 11 residues long. What was amplified from RNA transcripts were TCR beta CDR3 regions. Initially, a first-round RT-PCR of the TCR CDR3 employed the HTBI primer set. TCRdb re-analysed the multiplex PCR reads in MiXCR, keeping a single row per CDR3 protein. In the table there are fewer than 450,000 distinct CDR3 sequences, 17% of which are singletons. With a duration under 2 months, the hyperthyroidism was newly diagnosed in patients aged 18 to 65. Lactation, pregnancy, other autoimmune disease or uncontrolled infection led to exclusion of patients.

This TCR came from a woman aged 25 to 39 with Graves' hyperthyroidism that later progressed to Graves' ophthalmopathy. The rearrangement links TRBV20-1 to TRBJ1-2, with D unclear. The specimen sequenced was blood. CDR3 residues: CSANGPYGYTF. For the CDR3, the DNA is TGCAGTGCTAACGGTCCCTATGGCTACACCTTC.